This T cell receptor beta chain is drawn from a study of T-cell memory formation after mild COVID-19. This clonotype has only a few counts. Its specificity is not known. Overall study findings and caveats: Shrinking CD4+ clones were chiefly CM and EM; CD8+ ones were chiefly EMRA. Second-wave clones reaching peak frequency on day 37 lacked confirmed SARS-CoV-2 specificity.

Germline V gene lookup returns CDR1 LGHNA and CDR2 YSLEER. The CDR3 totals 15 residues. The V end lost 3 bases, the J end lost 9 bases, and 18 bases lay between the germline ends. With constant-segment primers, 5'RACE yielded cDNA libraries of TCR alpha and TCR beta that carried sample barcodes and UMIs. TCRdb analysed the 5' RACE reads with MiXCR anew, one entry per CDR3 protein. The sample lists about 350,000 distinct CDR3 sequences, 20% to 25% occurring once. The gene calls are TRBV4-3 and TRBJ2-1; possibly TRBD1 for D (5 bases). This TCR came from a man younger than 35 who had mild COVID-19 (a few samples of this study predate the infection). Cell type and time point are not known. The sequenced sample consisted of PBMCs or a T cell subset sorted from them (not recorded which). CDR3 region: CASSQGRQGASEQFF. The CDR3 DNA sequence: TGCGCCAGCAGCCAGGGAAGGCAGGGTGCTAGTGAGCAGTTCTTC.